This T cell receptor beta chain was captured in a study of metastatic and nonmetastatic thyroid tumors. Whole-study context: Repertoire comparisons spanned blood and tumor or nodule tissue from malignant and benign thyroid patients.

This CDR3 contains 16 residues. Germline-derived CDR1 and CDR2 are SGHDN and FVKESK. V dropped 2 bases and J dropped 8; count of bases not matched to a gene: 9. In the authors' methods: CDR3 was compared across clinicopathological groups, and the resulting differences were used to build a distant-metastasis classifier for papillary thyroid cancer. TCRdb re-called clones via MiXCR from the PCR reads. The V and J calls were determined by TCRdb, not by the authors. The sample has about 27,000 clones, 10% to 15% seen once. The sample holds many counts of this clone. The antigen remains undetermined. Thyroid surgery had not been preceded by any treatment in any patient. General study findings and limits: When malignant thyroid tumors were compared with benign nodules, TCR beta diversity was reportedly significantly higher in the malignant tumors. This held in both blood and tumor samples.

Sequencing was performed on blood. This clonotype was sampled from a female donor with papillary thyroid cancer or a benign thyroid nodule (not recorded which). Some clones in this sample may be carry-over from other donors' samples. V gene TRBV14 combines with J gene TRBJ2-1; 10 nucleotides match TRBD1. CDR3 sequence: CASSQPRDRGIDEQFF. For the CDR3, the DNA is TGTGCCAGCAGCCAACCTAGGGACAGGGGAATAGATGAGCAGTTCTTC.